Following are 7 T cell receptor beta chains from one sample sequenced in a study of human versus mouse CDR3 diversity and MHC coevolution. Generated by immunoSEQ multiplex PCR, the TCRdb table keeps only in-frame clones and is missing some. The repertoire consists of about 77,000 clones, with roughly 90% occurring once and the leading ten covering less than 0.16%. Sequencing was performed on naive CD4+ T cells from blood. As to subset: CD45RO-negative CD62L-positive naive CD4 T cells. The receptor set was obtained from a person aged 25 to 69 in good health.

Comment on this clone: Other DNA sequences in the sample encode the same CDR3. The rearrangement links TRBV18 to TRBJ2-7; 9 bases fit TRBD1. This CDR3 region has 13 residues. CDR1 and CDR2 from the germline V gene are KGHSH and LQKENI. V dropped 3 bases and J dropped 4; count of bases not matched to a gene: 1. Here the CDR3 DNA reads TGTGCCAGCTCACCTGGGACAGGGTACGAGCAGTACTTC. Amino acids: CASSPGTGYEQYF.

The rearrangement uses TRBV19 and TRBJ1-5, with no clear D. The CDR3 length is 13 residues. V was clipped by 7 bases and J by 7 bases, with 14 bases between them. The V gene's germline CDR1 is LNHDA and CDR2 SQIVND (reference sequence). Here the CDR3 DNA reads TGTGCCAGTACCACCCGCCCGGGGCAGCCCCAGCATTTT. Protein sequence: CASTTRPGQPQHF.

The rearrangement uses TRBV7-3 and TRBJ2-2; weak D call: TRBD2 (6 bases). Looked up from germline, CDR1 is SGHTA and CDR2 is FQGTGA. Trimming took 3 bases from V and 7 from J, leaving 15 bases between them. The CDR3 totals 15 residues. CDR3: CASSFRAYGGGELFF. DNA for the CDR3: TGTGCCAGCAGCTTCCGGGCATACGGGGGCGGGGAGCTGTTTTTT.

The chain combines TRBV29-1 with TRBJ1-2; a possible D gene is TRBD1 (5 bases). Trimming took 1 base from V and 11 from J, leaving 11 bases between them. The CDR3 contains 11 residues. The germline CDR1 and CDR2 sequences are SQVTM and ANQGSEA. The CDR3 DNA reads TGCAGCGTTGAAGGGCAGCAGGGATACACCTTC. It is translated as CSVEGQQGYTF.

The table lists this clone with a few counts. This chain connects TRBV19 to TRBJ1-1; tentative D call: TRBD1 (6 bases). The CDR3 sequence is 13 residues long. Between the trimmed V and J ends, which lost 4 bases and 4 bases, there was a span of 10 bases. The V gene's germline CDR1 is LNHDA and CDR2 SQIVND (reference sequence). CDR3 nucleotide sequence: TGTGCCAGTAGTACCCACAGGGCCACTGAAGCTTTCTTT. Protein product: CASSTHRATEAFF.

As to this clone: The same CDR3 is also encoded by other DNA sequences in this sample. This chain connects TRBV7-9 to TRBJ2-1; 8 bases are a match to TRBD1. V shed 5 bases, J shed 2 bases, and the junction held 14 bases outside the gene matches. CDR3 length: 18 residues. CDR1 is SEHNR, CDR2 FQNEAQ, per germline (reference sequence). This CDR3 is CASSQTIDRGGTYNEQFF. The CDR3 DNA reads TGTGCCAGCAGCCAGACAATCGACAGGGGCGGGACCTACAATGAGCAGTTCTTC.

The chain joins TRBV6-6 to TRBJ2-5, with D hard to call. The J call is doubtful: the DNA matches TRBJ2-7 better. This CDR3 region has 14 residues. Germline V gene data show CDR1 as MNHNY and CDR2 as SVGAGI (reference sequence). The CDR3 DNA reads as TGTGCCAGCAGTCACCCCGTTGTCTCCTACGAGCAGTACTTC. Its translation: CASSHPVVSYEQYF.